The 23 T cell receptor beta chains below come from one sample, sequenced in a study of pediatric ulcerative colitis. Clones were read by immunoSEQ multiplex PCR, and TCRdb kept only the in-frame ones, dropping some. This table has more than 9,000 clones, 75% to 85% appearing once. One to two pinch biopsies were taken from the rectum during colonoscopy. The sample consisted of gut tissue. Receptor source: a girl between 10 and 17 years old who was a control in a study of pediatric ulcerative colitis.

The chain has TRBV10-3 and TRBJ1-5, with a tentative D call TRBD1 (6 bases). Trimming took 8 bases from V and 5 from J, leaving 22 bases between them. Per germline, CDR1 ENHRY and CDR2 SYGVKD. There are 16 residues in the CDR3. In DNA form, the CDR3 reads TGTGCCATCGGGGGGCTCGGGTCAGGGTATGATCAGCCCCAGCATTTT. This codes for CAIGGLGSGYDQPQHF.

The CDR3 region has the DNA TGTGCCAGCAGTCCAACCGGACAGGGGTTAAGAAAACTGTTTTTT. It encodes CASSPTGQGLRKLFF. The chain couples TRBV6-6 to TRBJ1-4; the match to TRBD1 covers 9 bases. The CDR3 length is 15 residues. Germline CDR1 is MNHNY and CDR2 is SVGAGI (reference sequence). Trimming at V came to 5 bases and at J to 10 bases, leaving 11 bases not matched to a gene.

This sequence joins TRBV11-2 and TRBJ2-7, with D unclear. The germline CDR1 and CDR2 sequences are SGHAT and FQNNGV. This CDR3 is built from 13 residues. Trimming took off 0 bases at V and 7 bases at J, with 10 bases between the two ends. CDR3 sequence reads: CASSLDPHKEQYF. For the CDR3, the DNA is TGTGCCAGCAGCTTAGATCCCCACAAAGAGCAGTACTTC. Drawing the rest from reference TRBV11-2 and TRBJ2-7, the complete variable domain is EAGVAQSPRYKIIEKRQSVAFWCNPISGHATLYWYQQILGQGPKLLIQFQNNGVVDDSQLPKDRFSAERLKGVDSTLKIQPAKLEDSAVYLCASSLDPHKEQYFGPGTRLTVT.

The chain uses TRBV7-8 and TRBJ2-7, with a weak D call TRBD2 (5 bases). Trimming shortened V by 5 bases and J by 3 bases, and 14 bases separated the two germline ends. Germline CDR1 reads SGHVS; CDR2 reads FQNEAQ. This CDR3 has 14 amino acids. This CDR3 reads CASSAIPGSYEQYF. The CDR3 region has the DNA TGTGCCAGCAGCGCTATCCCGGGAAGCTACGAGCAGTACTTC.

This clone has just one count. V gene TRBV30 combines with J gene TRBJ1-2; D not resolved. This CDR3 region has 17 residues. CDR1 and CDR2 from the germline V gene are GTSNPN and SVGIG (reference sequence). Trimming removed 2 bases at V and 4 bases at J, with 23 bases between. The CDR3 loop is CAWSSLRWAGKSYGYTF. Written as DNA, the CDR3 is TGTGCCTGGAGTTCCCTAAGGTGGGCCGGGAAGAGCTATGGCTACACCTTC.

CDR3: CASTTRTGPSNTGELFF. For the CDR3, the DNA is TGTGCCAGTACGACCCGGACAGGACCCTCCAACACCGGGGAGCTGTTTTTT. This chain joins TRBV19 and TRBJ2-2; 7 bases are shared with TRBD1. CDR1 is LNHDA, CDR2 SQIVND, per germline (reference sequence). Losses at the gene ends were 7 bases for V and 2 bases for J; bases not matched to a gene: 13. This CDR3 contains 17 residues.

This sequence joins TRBV7-8 and TRBJ2-5; D is undetermined. The CDR3 is 14 amino acids. Germline V gene lookup returns CDR1 SGHVS and CDR2 FQNEAQ. V lost 5 bases, J lost 1 base, and 11 bases lay in between. The CDR3 region is CASSRSRSQETQYF. CDR3 bases: TGTGCCAGCAGCCGCTCGCGGAGCCAAGAGACCCAGTACTTC.

CDR3 loop: CASSLDSGRVQETQYF. The CDR3 DNA is TGTGCCAGCAGCTTAGATTCAGGCCGAGTTCAAGAGACCCAGTACTTC. The V gene is TRBV11-2, the J gene TRBJ2-5; D is undetermined. This CDR3 spans 16 amino acids. V was trimmed by 0 bases and J by 2 bases, leaving 13 bases between them. In germline, CDR1 is SGHAT, CDR2 FQNNGV.

V usage is TRBV27 and J usage is TRBJ2-1; TRBD2 aligns across 7 bases. The CDR3 spans 16 residues. Germline CDR1 and CDR2: MNHEY and SMNVEV (reference sequence). The J segment lost 2 bases and the V segment lost 3 bases, leaving 7 bases of the junction unmatched. The CDR3 sequence is CASSLGGSGPYNEQFF. Here the CDR3 DNA reads TGTGCCAGCAGTTTGGGCGGGAGCGGCCCCTACAATGAGCAGTTCTTC.

The V call is TRBV7-9, the J call TRBJ2-2; D is possibly TRBD1 or TRBD2 (6 bases each). V was cut by 5 bases and J by 7 bases, with 20 bases left in between. CDR1 and CDR2 from the germline V gene are SEHNR and FQNEAQ (reference sequence). This CDR3 has 16 residues. In nucleotides, the CDR3 is TGTGCCAGCAGCAGGGGCCGGGGGCAAGAGGGCGGGGAGCTGTTTTTT. Encoded protein: CASSRGRGQEGGELFF.

The chain has TRBV30 and TRBJ2-7, with D tentatively TRBD1 (6 bases). The CDR3 length is 12 residues. CDR1 GTSNPN and CDR2 SVGIG come from the germline V gene (reference sequence). V was shortened by 6 bases and J by 3 bases, with 12 bases between the two germline ends. This chain's CDR3 is CACSRGNYEQYF. CDR3 nucleotides: TGTGCCTGCAGCAGGGGAAACTACGAGCAGTACTTC.

This clone was observed a handful of times. This sequence joins TRBV27 and TRBJ2-1; D call uncertain. Germline V gene data show CDR1 as MNHEY and CDR2 as SMNVEV (reference sequence). The V end lost 2 bases, the J end lost 3 bases, and 11 bases lay between the germline ends. The CDR3 covers 15 residues. The CDR3 DNA reads TGTGCCAGCAGTTTAGCAGTTTCCGGCTACAATGAGCAGTTCTTC. Translating it yields CASSLAVSGYNEQFF.

The chain links TRBV4-1 to TRBJ2-3, with D possibly being TRBD2 (5 bases). The V gene's germline CDR1 is MGHRA and CDR2 YSYEKL. The V gene lost 3 bases and the J gene lost 1 base, with 20 bases spanning the gap. CDR3 size: 18 residues. The chain's CDR3 is CASSHALTGRTRTDTQYF. CDR3 coding DNA: TGCGCCAGCAGCCACGCGTTAACCGGGCGGACTCGCACAGATACGCAGTATTTT.

This chain joins TRBV28 and TRBJ2-1, with D uncertain. Germline V gene lookup returns CDR1 MDHEN and CDR2 SYDVKM. This CDR3 is built from 10 residues. Trimming cost V 10 bases and J 10 bases, with 11 bases left between them. The CDR3 DNA sequence: TGTGCCACCATGGTCGGAGAGCAGTTCTTC. Its protein is CATMVGEQFF.

The rearrangement uses TRBV4-3 and TRBJ2-7, with a weak D call TRBD2 (6 bases). V shed 0 bases and J shed 2 bases, with 11 bases lying between them. There are 15 residues in the CDR3. CDR1 is LGHNA, CDR2 YSLEER, per germline. The CDR3 DNA sequence: TGCGCCAGCAGCCAAGATCGGGGGATTCCCTACGAGCAGTACTTC. Its protein is CASSQDRGIPYEQYF.

The genes are TRBV28 and TRBJ2-1, with 13 positions matching TRBD2. Germline assignment: CDR1 MDHEN and CDR2 SYDVKM. The CDR3 length is 15 residues. The V and J ends lost 4 bases and 8 bases, in that order; junction bases with no gene match: 5. The CDR3 here is CASSSLAGGPDEQFF. The CDR3 coding sequence is TGTGCCAGCAGTTCACTAGCGGGAGGGCCAGATGAGCAGTTCTTC.

The CDR3 DNA sequence: TGTGCCACCAGCAGAGATGTCCTTTCCCCCTTTTTT. It yields the protein CATSRDVLSPFF. V usage is TRBV15 and J usage is TRBJ1-4; no definite D call. This CDR3 comprises 12 residues. Looked up from germline, CDR1 is LNHNV and CDR2 is YYDKDF (reference sequence). Deletions cut 0 bases from V and 17 bases from J, with 13 bases between.

The chain uses TRBV5-1 and TRBJ2-1; 12 bases are shared with TRBD2. Trimming cost V 0 bases and J 8 bases; bases outside gene matches: 6. CDR1 is SGHRS, CDR2 YFSETQ, per germline. CDR3 length: 16 amino acids. CDR3 sequence: CASSLGTSGRSDEQFF. The DNA for the CDR3 is TGCGCCAGCAGCTTGGGCACTAGCGGGAGGTCGGATGAGCAGTTCTTC.

The chain uses TRBV4-2 and TRBJ2-3, with TRBD2 matching 8 bases. The CDR3 loop spans 15 amino acids. Unmatched junction bases numbered 9, after V lost 2 bases and J lost 8 bases. The germline CDR1 and CDR2 sequences are LGHNA and YNFKEQ. CDR3 residues: CASSQPGGPSGTQYF. The CDR3 nucleotides read TGTGCCAGCAGCCAACCGGGAGGGCCCTCGGGTACGCAGTATTTT.

The rearrangement uses TRBV19 and TRBJ1-1, with 10 positions matching TRBD1. This CDR3 has 13 amino acids. CDR1 is LNHDA, CDR2 SQIVND, per germline (reference sequence). The junction had 4 bases not matched to a gene; V was cut back by 7 bases and J by 5 bases. The CDR3 reads CASTEGQGTEAFF. The CDR3, as DNA: TGTGCCAGTACCGAGGGACAGGGGACTGAAGCTTTCTTT.

J is TRBJ1-1 and V is TRBV5-6; 10 bases are a match to TRBD1. The CDR3 sequence is 13 residues long. Trimming at V came to 7 bases and at J to 5 bases, leaving 5 bases not matched to a gene. Germline CDR1 reads SGHDT; CDR2 reads YYEEEE. CDR3 protein: CASREDRGTEAFF. CDR3 in DNA: TGTGCCAGCCGAGAGGACAGGGGGACTGAAGCTTTCTTT. The variable domain in full, with the rest retrieved from reference TRBV5-6 and TRBJ1-1, is DAGVTQSPTHLIKTRGQQVTLRCSPKSGHDTVSWYQQALGQGPQFIFQYYEEEERQRGNFPDRFSGHQFPNYSSELNVNALLLGDSALYLCASREDRGTEAFFGQGTRLTVV.

The chain has TRBV10-3 and TRBJ1-1; D is ambiguous. The CDR3 is made up of 15 amino acids. Germline assignment: CDR1 ENHRY and CDR2 SYGVKD. Trimming removed 9 bases at V and 0 bases at J, with 17 bases between. CDR3 loop: CAIRPRADMNTEAFF. As DNA, the CDR3 is TGTGCCATTCGCCCGCGGGCGGATATGAACACTGAAGCTTTCTTT.

This chain links TRBV19 with TRBJ1-5; possibly TRBD1 for D (5 bases). Germline V CDR1 and CDR2: LNHDA, SQIVND (reference sequence). Trimming removed 4 bases at V and 6 bases at J, with 10 bases between. The CDR3 has 13 amino acids. CDR3 bases: TGTGCCAGTAGTACGACAGAGGTTCAGCCCCAGCATTTT. Translated, it gives CASSTTEVQPQHF.